These 2 T cell receptor beta chains originate from one sample sequenced in a study of shared clonotypes between healthy human individuals. Some clones are missing from TCRdb's copy, which holds only in-frame ones; the method was immunoSEQ multiplex PCR. The repertoire holds approximately 2.5 million clones, roughly 93% seen once, with 0.36% in the top ten. The sequenced material came from naive CD4+ T cells from PBMCs. The subset: CD45RA+ positively selected. All receptors come from a man between 18 and 35 years old in good health. Some clones in this sample may be carry-over from other donors' samples.

On this clone: The same CDR3 also results from other DNA sequences found in this sample. The J gene is TRBJ2-2, the V gene TRBV7-3, with 7 bases matching TRBD2. Germline CDR1 and CDR2: SGHTA and FQGTGA. V lost 3 bases and J lost 2; bases outside the gene matches: 3. This CDR3 is built from 15 residues. The CDR3 DNA reads TGTGCCAGCAGCTTGGGACTACTAAACACCGGGGAGCTGTTTTTT. Protein: CASSLGLLNTGELFF. Drawing the rest from reference TRBV7-3 and TRBJ2-2, the complete variable domain is GAGVSQTPSNKVTEKGKYVELRCDPISGHTALYWYRQSLGQGPEFLIYFQGTGAADDSGLPNDRFFAVRPEGSVSTLKIQRTERGDSAVYLCASSLGLLNTGELFFGEGSRLTVL.

The chain joins TRBV11-2 to TRBJ2-5; D not certain. The J call is uncertain, as TRBJ2-7 better fits the DNA end. Germline V gene sequence: CDR1 SGHAT, CDR2 FQNNGV. The CDR3 is 14 amino acids. CDR3 amino acids: CASSWTNEVSEQYF. Written as DNA, the CDR3 is TGTGCCAGCAGCTGGACCAACGAGGTCAGCGAGCAGTACTTC.